A single sample is the source of the 28 T cell receptor beta chains below, sequenced in a study of graft-versus-host responses after intestinal transplantation. Their cognate antigens are unknown. Sequencing was performed with immunoSEQ multiplex PCR; in TCRdb, only in-frame clones are kept and a portion is missing. In the table there are around 110,000 clones, 85% to 95% of which are singletons. This material consisted of unstimulated CD8+ T cells sorted from spleen or lymph node cells, taken before transplant. These receptors were taken from a human donor who was the organ donor for an intestinal transplant.

V and J are TRBV9 and TRBJ1-2; TRBD1 is a possible D gene (5 bases). This CDR3 region has 15 residues. Trimming shortened V by 3 bases and J by 2 bases, and 14 bases separated the two germline ends. Germline CDR1 SGDLS, CDR2 YYNGEE. CDR3 loop: CASSGPGRLNYGYTF. CDR3 nucleotide sequence: TGTGCCAGCAGCGGTCCGGGACGTCTGAACTATGGCTACACCTTC.

The V call is TRBV6-1, the J call TRBJ2-1, with 14 bases identical to TRBD2. Germline-derived CDR1 and CDR2 are MNHNS and SASEGT. Trimming removed 4 bases from V and 4 bases from J; junction bases left unmatched: 15. CDR3 length equals 20 residues. CDR3 loop: CASSVHPGLAGVSRYNEQFF. The CDR3 DNA reads TGTGCCAGCAGTGTACATCCGGGACTAGCGGGAGTAAGCAGGTACAATGAGCAGTTCTTC.

The CDR3 nucleotides read TGTGCCAGCAGCTTCGACCTTAGCGGGAGATACGCCGGGGAGCTGTTTTTT. Protein sequence: CASSFDLSGRYAGELFF. The chain joins TRBV13 to TRBJ2-2, with 9 bases lining up with TRBD2. The V and J ends lost 3 bases and 6 bases, in that order; junction bases with no gene match: 11. The CDR3 is 17 residues long. Germline CDR1 reads PRHDT; CDR2 reads FYEKMQ (reference sequence).

This chain connects TRBV5-4 to TRBJ2-5; 9 nucleotides agree with TRBD2. The J call is in doubt because the DNA end fits TRBJ2-7 better. The germline gives CDR1 SGHNT, CDR2 YYREEE (reference sequence). CDR3 length equals 15 residues. CDR3 protein: CASSYSGSLAYEQYF. For the CDR3, the DNA is TGTGCCAGCAGTTATAGCGGGAGTCTGGCCTACGAGCAGTACTTC.

CDR3 region: CASSWRQTASTDTQYF. The CDR3, as DNA: TGTGCCAGCAGCTGGAGACAAACCGCTAGCACAGATACGCAGTATTTT. The rearrangement uses TRBV7-9 and TRBJ2-3; D is unclear. The CDR3 spans 16 residues. Germline V gene lookup returns CDR1 SEHNR and CDR2 FQNEAQ (reference sequence). V lost 4 bases, J lost 0 bases, and 14 bases lay in between. The full variable domain, in which reference TRBV7-9 and TRBJ2-3 provide the parts outside the CDR3, is DTGVSQNPRHKITKRGQNVTFRCDPISEHNRLYWYRQTLGQGPEFLTYFQNEAQLEKSRLLSDRFSAERPKGSFSTLEIQRTEQGDSAMYLCASSWRQTASTDTQYFGPGTRLTVL.

V usage is TRBV28 and J usage is TRBJ2-7; 11 nucleotides agree with TRBD2. This CDR3 contains 16 residues. V lost 4 bases, J lost 5 bases, and 10 bases stayed unmatched. CDR1 is MDHEN, CDR2 SYDVKM, per germline. This chain's CDR3 is CASSSLTSGSMNEQYF. CDR3 coding DNA: TGTGCCAGCAGTTCCCTAACTAGCGGGAGTATGAACGAGCAGTACTTC.

The chain combines TRBV6-5 with TRBJ2-5, with D hard to call. The J call may not be correct, given that the DNA end is closer to TRBJ2-7. There are 14 residues in the CDR3. Germline V lookup: CDR1 MNHEY, CDR2 SVGAGI. The CDR3 sequence is CASSYSAPPYEQYF. The CDR3, as DNA: TGTGCCAGCAGTTACTCGGCACCCCCCTACGAGCAGTACTTC.

V is TRBV7-3 and J is TRBJ2-1, with 8 bases matching TRBD2. The CDR3 is 15 residues long. Germline V CDR1 and CDR2: SGHTA, FQGTGA. J lost 6 bases, V lost 4 bases, and 8 bases had no gene match. The CDR3 sequence: CASSSAAGAGNEQFF. Here the CDR3 DNA reads TGTGCCAGCAGCTCCGCAGCGGGAGCTGGCAATGAGCAGTTCTTC.

The V gene is TRBV11-3, the J gene TRBJ2-6; D unresolved. Germline V gene lookup returns CDR1 SGHNT and CDR2 YENEEA. V was trimmed by 3 bases and J by 0 bases, leaving 6 bases between them. This CDR3 region has 15 residues. The CDR3 protein is CASSFGDSGANVLTF. In DNA form, the CDR3 reads TGTGCCAGCAGCTTTGGGGACTCTGGGGCCAACGTCCTGACTTTC. Full variable domain (missing parts from reference TRBV11-3 and TRBJ2-6): EAGVVQSPRYKIIEKKQPVAFWCNPISGHNTLYWYLQNLGQGPELLIRYENEEAVDDSQLPKDRFSAERLKGVDSTLKIQPAELGDSAVYLCASSFGDSGANVLTFGAGSRLTVL.

This clone was recorded only once. The chain is built from TRBV9 and TRBJ2-2, with no clear D. The germline V and J ends were trimmed by 3 bases and 3 bases, with 15 bases remaining between them. The CDR3 length is 16 residues. The germline CDR1 and CDR2 sequences are SGDLS and YYNGEE. The CDR3 sequence: CASSARPQAHTGELFF. The CDR3 DNA sequence: TGTGCCAGCAGCGCCCGCCCCCAAGCCCACACCGGGGAGCTGTTTTTT. Together with reference TRBV9 and TRBJ2-2, the CDR3 gives the full variable domain: DSGVTQTPKHLITATGQRVTLRCSPRSGDLSVYWYQQSLDQGLQFLIQYYNGEERAKGNILERFSAQQFPDLHSELNLSSLELGDSALYFCASSARPQAHTGELFFGEGSRLTVL.

This rearrangement joins TRBV5-8 to TRBJ2-7; D is perhaps TRBD2 (6 bases). Trimming pared 4 bases from V and 6 bases from J, leaving 8 bases between. The CDR3 runs 11 residues. Germline V gives CDR1 SGHTS, CDR2 YDEGEE. The CDR3 here is CASSPGGEQYF. The CDR3 coding sequence is TGTGCCAGCAGCCCCGGGGGCGAGCAGTACTTC.

This sequence joins TRBV6-1 and TRBJ2-7, with D perhaps TRBD2 (5 bases). Trimming took 4 bases from V and 6 from J, leaving 25 bases between them. The CDR3 totals 17 residues. CDR1 and CDR2 from the germline V gene are MNHNS and SASEGT. The CDR3 DNA is TGTGCCAGCAGTGGTCGATGGAACGGACTCCGAATGTCCGAGCAGTACTTC. It is translated as CASSGRWNGLRMSEQYF.

The gene calls are TRBV7-2 and TRBJ2-5; D is possibly TRBD1 (6 bases). Germline CDR1 reads SGHTA; CDR2 reads FQGNSA. The ends were cut back, 5 bases at V and 5 bases at J, with 12 bases in the middle. This CDR3 has 13 residues. The CDR3 region is CASSLGTLETQYF. DNA for the CDR3: TGTGCCAGCAGCCTCGGGACACTCGAGACCCAGTACTTC.

The chain is built from TRBV4-3 and TRBJ1-1, with 7 bases aligning to TRBD1. CDR1 and CDR2 from the germline V gene are LGHNA and YSLEER. This CDR3 region has 14 residues. Germline trimming cut 1 base from V and 8 bases from J; bases unmatched to any gene: 7. CDR3 amino acids: CASSQGTGLREAFF. DNA for the CDR3: TGCGCCAGCAGCCAAGGGACAGGACTTCGGGAAGCTTTCTTT.

The chain is built from TRBV13 and TRBJ2-2; D not resolved. The ends were cut back, 5 bases at V and 1 base at J, with 11 bases in the middle. From germline, CDR1 is PRHDT and CDR2 FYEKMQ (reference sequence). The CDR3 is 15 residues long. Written as DNA, the CDR3 is TGTGCCAGCAGCCCCACGTACCGGAACACCGGGGAGCTGTTTTTT. It specifies CASSPTYRNTGELFF.

This chain uses TRBV29-1 with TRBJ2-7; a weak D match, TRBD1 (5 bases). Germline assignment: CDR1 SQVTM and CDR2 ANQGSEA. With 5 bases removed from V and 3 bases from J, the gap between germline ends came to 11 bases. CDR3 length: 12 amino acids. CDR3 nucleotides: TGCAGCGTTCAGGGCAGTAACTACGAGCAGTACTTC. It translates to CSVQGSNYEQYF.

For the CDR3, the DNA is TGTGCCAGCAGACAACCGTACAGGGAAAGGGCTGAAGCTTTCTTT. This gives the protein CASRQPYRERAEAFF. The chain uses TRBV28 and TRBJ1-1; D might be TRBD1 (6 bases). This CDR3 region has 15 residues. V was shortened by 6 bases and J by 6 bases, with 20 bases between the two germline ends. Germline V lookup: CDR1 MDHEN, CDR2 SYDVKM.

V is TRBV18 and J is TRBJ2-3; D uncertain. Trimming pared 6 bases from V and 0 bases from J, leaving 4 bases between. The CDR3 covers 12 residues. Germline CDR1 and CDR2: KGHSH and LQKENI. The CDR3 here is CASSRSTDTQYF. In DNA, the CDR3 is TGTGCCAGCTCCCGCAGCACAGATACGCAGTATTTT. The whole variable domain, remainder taken from reference TRBV18 and TRBJ2-3, is NAGVMQNPRHLVRRRGQEARLRCSPMKGHSHVYWYRQLPEEGLKFMVYLQKENIIDESGMPKERFSAEFPKEGPSILRIQQVVRGDSAAYFCASSRSTDTQYFGPGTRLTVL.

This clone was seen once. V usage is TRBV5-1 and J usage is TRBJ1-4; 8 nucleotides match TRBD1. J lost 8 bases, V lost 4 bases, and 13 bases had no gene match. Germline CDR1 reads SGHRS; CDR2 reads YFSETQ. This CDR3 spans 16 amino acids. The CDR3 DNA follows: TGCGCCAGCAGCGGAGCCCCGACAGGGGAGGGCGAAAAACTGTTTTTT. Its protein is CASSGAPTGEGEKLFF.

J is TRBJ2-1 and V is TRBV19; 10 bases agree with TRBD2. Losses at the gene ends were 3 bases for V and 5 bases for J; bases not matched to a gene: 10. CDR1 is LNHDA, CDR2 SQIVND, per germline (reference sequence). The CDR3 totals 17 residues. The CDR3 nucleotides read TGTGCCAGTAGTATGCCGGTTGGACTAGCGGAAGACAATGAGCAGTTCTTC. Translating gives CASSMPVGLAEDNEQFF.

This clone was picked up one time. The chain combines TRBV19 with TRBJ2-3; D is ambiguous. The CDR3 contains 13 residues. The V and J ends lost 5 bases and 2 bases respectively, with 8 bases between them. Per germline, CDR1 LNHDA and CDR2 SQIVND (reference sequence). The CDR3 region is CASSLENTDTQYF. The CDR3 DNA is TGTGCCAGTAGTCTTGAAAACACAGATACGCAGTATTTT.

The chain is built from TRBV28 and TRBJ1-2; D ambiguous. The length of the CDR3 is 16 residues. Trimming removed 4 bases at V and 3 bases at J, with 18 bases between. Germline-derived CDR1 and CDR2 are MDHEN and SYDVKM. The CDR3 region is CASSSTPPGSHYGYTF. The CDR3 DNA reads as TGTGCCAGCAGTTCAACCCCTCCGGGGAGCCACTATGGCTACACCTTC.

The chain joins TRBV21-1 to TRBJ1-3; the table's D call, TRBD1, has no DNA check behind it. TRBV21-1 has pseudogene status. CDR3 size: 14 residues. The CDR3 spells CASSKAQGGNTIYF. In DNA, the CDR3 is TGTGCCAGCAGCAAAGCGCAGGGTGGAAACACCATATATTTT.

The chain has TRBV4-1 and TRBJ2-6; D unresolved. This CDR3 comprises 16 residues. CDR1 and CDR2 (germline): MGHRA, YSYEKL. V dropped 3 bases and J dropped 0 bases, with 9 bases sitting between them. CDR3 region: CASSQSVLSGANVLTF. The CDR3 DNA reads TGCGCCAGCAGCCAGTCTGTCCTCTCTGGGGCCAACGTCCTGACTTTC.

The CDR3 reads CASSERPTYNEQFF. CDR3 sequence (DNA): TGCGCCAGCAGCGAAAGACCGACGTACAATGAGCAGTTCTTC. This chain connects TRBV4-1 to TRBJ2-1, with no clear D. Germline values: CDR1 MGHRA, CDR2 YSYEKL. Deletions cut 5 bases from V and 4 bases from J, with 12 bases between. CDR3 length: 14 residues.

The J gene is TRBJ2-7, the V gene TRBV5-8; tentative D call: TRBD1 (5 bases). The CDR3 has 14 amino acids. Deletions cut 6 bases from V and 3 bases from J, with 16 bases between. Germline CDR1 and CDR2: SGHTS and YDEGEE. The CDR3 loop reads CASKSGWRFYEQYF. The CDR3 nucleotides are TGTGCCAGCAAATCAGGGTGGAGATTCTACGAGCAGTACTTC.

This sequence joins TRBV27 and TRBJ2-3, with D perhaps TRBD2 (5 bases). V shed 0 bases and J shed 4 bases, with 8 bases lying between them. The CDR3 loop spans 14 amino acids. Germline CDR1 is MNHEY and CDR2 is SMNVEV (reference sequence). The CDR3 sequence is CASSLSGEADTQYF. The CDR3 nucleotides read TGTGCCAGCAGTTTATCGGGAGAGGCAGATACGCAGTATTTT.

V usage is TRBV5-4 and J usage is TRBJ2-7; weak D call: TRBD1 (5 bases). Germline values: CDR1 SGHNT, CDR2 YYREEE (reference sequence). The CDR3 length is 13 residues. Trimming stripped 1 base from V and 2 bases from J, with 7 bases between. CDR3: CASSLQGPYEQYF. CDR3 nucleotides: TGTGCCAGCAGCTTGCAGGGCCCCTACGAGCAGTACTTC.